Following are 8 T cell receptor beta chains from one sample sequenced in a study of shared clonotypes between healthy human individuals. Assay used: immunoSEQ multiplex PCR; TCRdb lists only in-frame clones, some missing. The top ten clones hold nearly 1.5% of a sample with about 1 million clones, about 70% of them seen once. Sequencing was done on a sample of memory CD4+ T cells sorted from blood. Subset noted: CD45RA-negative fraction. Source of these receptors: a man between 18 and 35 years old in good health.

CDR3 bases: TGTGCCAGCTCACCAACGGGTGACAATGAGCAGTTCTTC. Translated, it gives CASSPTGDNEQFF. This chain connects TRBV18 to TRBJ2-1; D is undetermined. With 2 bases removed from V and 5 bases from J, the gap between germline ends came to 7 bases. Per germline, CDR1 KGHSH and CDR2 LQKENI. The CDR3 covers 13 residues.

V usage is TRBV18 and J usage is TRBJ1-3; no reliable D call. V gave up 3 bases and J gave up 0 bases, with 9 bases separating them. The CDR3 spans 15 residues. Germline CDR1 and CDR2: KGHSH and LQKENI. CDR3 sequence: CASSPLGYSGNTIYF. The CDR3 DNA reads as TGTGCCAGCTCACCGTTGGGCTACTCTGGAAACACCATATATTTT.

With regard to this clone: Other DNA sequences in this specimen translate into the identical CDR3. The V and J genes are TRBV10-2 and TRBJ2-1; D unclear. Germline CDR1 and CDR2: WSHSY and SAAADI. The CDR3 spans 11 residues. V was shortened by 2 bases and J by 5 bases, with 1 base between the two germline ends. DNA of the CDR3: TGCGCCAGCAGTGAGCACAATGAGCAGTTCTTC. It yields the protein CASSEHNEQFF.

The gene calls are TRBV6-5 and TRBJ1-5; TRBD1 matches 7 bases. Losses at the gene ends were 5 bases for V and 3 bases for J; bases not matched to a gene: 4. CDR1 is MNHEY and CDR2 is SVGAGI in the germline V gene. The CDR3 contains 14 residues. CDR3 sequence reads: CASSRQGFNQPQHF. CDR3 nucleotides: TGTGCCAGCAGTCGACAGGGATTCAATCAGCCCCAGCATTTT.

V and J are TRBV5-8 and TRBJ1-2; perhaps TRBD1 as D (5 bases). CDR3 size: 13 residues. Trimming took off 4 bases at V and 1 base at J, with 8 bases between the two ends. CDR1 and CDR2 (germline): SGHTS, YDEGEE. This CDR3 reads CASSVQVNYGYTF. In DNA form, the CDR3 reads TGTGCCAGCAGCGTACAGGTTAACTATGGCTACACCTTC. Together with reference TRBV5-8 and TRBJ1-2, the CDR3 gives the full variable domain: EAGVTQSPTHLIKTRGQQATLRCSPISGHTSVYWYQQALGLGLQFLLWYDEGEERNRGNFPPRFSGRQFPNYSSELNVNALELEDSALYLCASSVQVNYGYTFGSGTRLTVV.

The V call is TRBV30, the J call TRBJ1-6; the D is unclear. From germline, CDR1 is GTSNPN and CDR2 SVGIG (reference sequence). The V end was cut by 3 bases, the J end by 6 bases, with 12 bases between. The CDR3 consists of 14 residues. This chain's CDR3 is CAWRSRESNSPLHF. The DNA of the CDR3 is TGTGCCTGGAGGTCAAGAGAGTCTAATTCACCCCTCCACTTT.

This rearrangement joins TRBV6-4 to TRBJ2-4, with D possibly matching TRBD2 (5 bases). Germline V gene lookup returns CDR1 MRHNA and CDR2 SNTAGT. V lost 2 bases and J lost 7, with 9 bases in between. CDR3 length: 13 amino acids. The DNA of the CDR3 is TGTGCCAGCAGTGACGCCGGGGAGAACATTCAGTACTTC. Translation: CASSDAGENIQYF.

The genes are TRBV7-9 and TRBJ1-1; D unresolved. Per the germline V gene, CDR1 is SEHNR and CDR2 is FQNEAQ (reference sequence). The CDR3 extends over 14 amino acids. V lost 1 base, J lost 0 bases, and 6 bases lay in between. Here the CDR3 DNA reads TGTGCCAGCAGCTTAGTATGGTTGAACACTGAAGCTTTCTTT. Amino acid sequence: CASSLVWLNTEAFF. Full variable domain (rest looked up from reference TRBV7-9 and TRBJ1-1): DTGVSQNPRHKITKRGQNVTFRCDPISEHNRLYWYRQTLGQGPEFLTYFQNEAQLEKSRLLSDRFSAERPKGSFSTLEIQRTEQGDSAMYLCASSLVWLNTEAFFGQGTRLTVV.